This T cell receptor (beta chain) derives from a study of vaccination and CD4 T cells after COVID-19. Study details: Convalescent patients had positive nasal swab PCR results for SARS-CoV-2. Disease was mild in about 9 and severe in one. Overlapping spike peptides from SARS-CoV-2, HCoV-NL63, HCoV-OC43 and HCoV-229E served to stimulate the cells. Control cultures used a CEFX viral epitope pool, an HIV-1 Nef peptide pool, or no peptide.

Treatment described: approximately nine-day PBMC culture with coronavirus spike peptide pools or control peptides (ViraFEST assay). Negative selection yielded CD4+ T cells from day-10 cultures. Comment on this clonotype: The antigen is not known.

The study sequenced cultured CD4+ T cell DNA using the Oncomine TCR Beta short-read assay. TCRdb reprocessed the PCR reads with MiXCR, giving one entry per CDR3 protein. In the table there are some 8,100 distinct CDR3 sequences, over 45% of which are singletons. Per germline, CDR1 MDHEN and CDR2 SYDVKM. CDR3 length: 16 residues. With 3 bases removed from V and 6 bases from J, the gap between germline ends came to 17 bases. The TCR comes from a human donor who had recovered from COVID-19. The chain has TRBV28 and TRBJ2-2; possible D gene TRBD1, 6 bases. Sample: CD4+ T cells from blood, cultured in vitro. This CDR3 reads CASSFGRSAGAGELFF. CDR3 in DNA: TGTGCCAGCAGTTTCGGAAGGTCAGCAGGGGCCGGGGAGCTGTTTTTT.